Sequencing of this T cell receptor (beta chain) was carried out in a study of blood T cell repertoires in COVID-19. Sequenced by immunoSEQ multiplex PCR; TCRdb stores in-frame clones only, minus some. Of just over 200,000 clones listed, over 70% were seen once; the top ten hold around 5.4%. V was clipped by 5 bases and J by 0 bases; unmatched bases: 6. CDR1 MNHEY and CDR2 SMNVEV come from the germline V gene (reference sequence). This CDR3 spans 16 amino acids. The chain recombines TRBV27 with TRBJ1-5, with 8 bases aligning to TRBD1. The clonotype comes from a woman aged 70-85 years with acute or convalescent COVID-19. Sequenced: peripheral blood. CDR3 bases: TGTGCCAGCAGTCCTCGGACAGGGATTAGCAATCAGCCCCAGCATTTT. Translation: CASSPRTGISNQPQHF.